One and the same sample provided the 7 T cell receptor beta chains below, sequenced in a study of the immune and genomic landscape of osteosarcoma. The protocol was immunoSEQ multiplex PCR, while the TCRdb copy is restricted to in-frame clones and leaves out a portion. The sample has about 10,000 clones, 55% to 75% seen once; the top ten hold roughly 18%. Poor-prognosis osteosarcoma patients supplied post-treatment primary, local recurrence and metastasis tumor specimens. Source material: osteosarcoma tumor tissue from the lung. These receptors originate from a human donor with osteosarcoma.

This clone has more than one count but fewer than ten. This chain connects TRBV18 to TRBJ2-7; 9 positions match TRBD2. CDR1 and CDR2 from the germline V gene are KGHSH and LQKENI. This CDR3 is built from 13 residues. Unmatched junction bases numbered 8, after V lost 8 bases and J lost 6 bases. The CDR3 protein is CASAEREDGEQYF. In nucleotides, the CDR3 is TGTGCCAGCGCTGAGCGGGAGGATGGCGAGCAGTACTTC.

V is TRBV6-6 and J is TRBJ1-1; D perhaps matches TRBD1 (5 bases). The V gene's germline CDR1 is MNHNY and CDR2 SVGAGI (reference sequence). CDR3 length equals 12 residues. Deletions cut 2 bases from V and 10 bases from J, with 11 bases between. The CDR3 region has the DNA TGTGCCAGCAGTTACACGCAGGGTATAGCTTTCTTT. Translated, it gives CASSYTQGIAFF.

The chain carries TRBV5-5 and TRBJ1-2; D may be TRBD1 (6 bases). Germline-derived CDR1 and CDR2 are SGHKS and YYEKEE (reference sequence). This CDR3 has 14 amino acids. V was shortened by 0 bases and J by 4 bases, with 10 bases between the two germline ends. The CDR3 sequence: CASSLGTVSYGYTF. In DNA, the CDR3 is TGTGCCAGCAGCTTGGGGACAGTCTCCTATGGCTACACCTTC.

The DNA for the CDR3 is TGTGCCAGCCCCCTCAGGACTAGCGGGAGTTCCGAGTACGAGCAGTACTTC. Translated, it gives CASPLRTSGSSEYEQYF. This rearrangement joins TRBV18 to TRBJ2-7; 13 bases fit TRBD2. Germline trimming cut 8 bases from V and 4 bases from J; bases unmatched to any gene: 14. The V gene's germline CDR1 is KGHSH and CDR2 LQKENI. The CDR3 spans 17 residues.

By share of the sample, this clone is large. Other DNA sequences in the same sample also yield this CDR3. The genes are TRBV4-1 and TRBJ2-1; tentative D call: TRBD2 (6 bases). V lost 0 bases and J lost 3, with 9 bases in between. The length of the CDR3 is 15 residues. Per the germline V gene, CDR1 is MGHRA and CDR2 is YSYEKL. The CDR3 sequence is CASSQDNSGYNEQFF. Here the CDR3 DNA reads TGCGCCAGCAGCCAAGATAATAGCGGCTACAATGAGCAGTTCTTC.

This rearrangement joins TRBV19 to TRBJ2-7; possibly TRBD1 for D (6 bases). The CDR3 runs to 16 residues. Germline CDR1 reads LNHDA; CDR2 reads SQIVND (reference sequence). The ends were cut back, 2 bases at V and 7 bases at J, with 21 bases in the middle. CDR3 DNA: TGTGCCAGTAGTATAATGGCGTCGTCGCCGCAGGGGGAGCAGTACTTC. Protein product: CASSIMASSPQGEQYF.

In this sample, this clone is large (0.1 to 1%). This rearrangement joins TRBV6-5 to TRBJ1-6, with 8 bases identical to TRBD1. Germline trimming cut 8 bases from V and 7 bases from J; bases unmatched to any gene: 7. Germline loops: CDR1 MNHEY, CDR2 SVGAGI. The length of the CDR3 is 14 residues. This CDR3 reads CASRRTGRNSPLHF. DNA for the CDR3: TGTGCCAGCCGCAGGACAGGGAGAAATTCACCCCTCCACTTT.